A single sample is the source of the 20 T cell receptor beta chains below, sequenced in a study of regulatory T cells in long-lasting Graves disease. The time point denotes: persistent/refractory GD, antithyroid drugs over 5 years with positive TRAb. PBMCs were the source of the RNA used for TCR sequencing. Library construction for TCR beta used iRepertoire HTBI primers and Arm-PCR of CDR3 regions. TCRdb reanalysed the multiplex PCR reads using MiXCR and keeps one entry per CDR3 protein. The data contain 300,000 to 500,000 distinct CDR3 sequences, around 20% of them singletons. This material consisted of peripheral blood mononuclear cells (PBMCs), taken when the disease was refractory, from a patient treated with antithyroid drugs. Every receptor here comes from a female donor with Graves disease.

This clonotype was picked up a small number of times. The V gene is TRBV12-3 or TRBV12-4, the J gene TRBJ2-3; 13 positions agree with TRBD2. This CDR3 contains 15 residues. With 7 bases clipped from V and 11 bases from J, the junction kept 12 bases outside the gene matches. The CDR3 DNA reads TGTGCCAGCACCACCCCCGGGACTAGCGGGAATCGGCAGTATTTT. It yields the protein CASTTPGTSGNRQYF.

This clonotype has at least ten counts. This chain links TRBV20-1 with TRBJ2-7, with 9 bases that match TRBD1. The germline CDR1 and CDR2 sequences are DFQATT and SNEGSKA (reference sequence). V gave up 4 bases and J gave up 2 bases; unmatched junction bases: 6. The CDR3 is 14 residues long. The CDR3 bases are TGCAGTGCTACCGGGACAGGGAACCCCTACGAGCAGTACTTC. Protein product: CSATGTGNPYEQYF.

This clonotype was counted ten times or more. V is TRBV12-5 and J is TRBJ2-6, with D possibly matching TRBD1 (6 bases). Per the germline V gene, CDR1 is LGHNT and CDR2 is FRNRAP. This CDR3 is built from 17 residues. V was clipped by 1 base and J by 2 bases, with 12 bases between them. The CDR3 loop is CASGLALQGTGANVLTF. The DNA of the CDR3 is TGTGCTAGTGGTTTGGCGCTACAGGGAACTGGGGCCAACGTCCTGACTTTC.

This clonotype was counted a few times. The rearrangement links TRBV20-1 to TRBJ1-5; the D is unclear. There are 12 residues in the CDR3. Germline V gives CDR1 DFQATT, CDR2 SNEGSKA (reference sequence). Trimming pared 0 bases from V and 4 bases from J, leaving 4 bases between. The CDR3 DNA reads TGCAGTGCTAGAGAACCGAATCAGCCCCAGCATTTT. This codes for CSAREPNQPQHF.

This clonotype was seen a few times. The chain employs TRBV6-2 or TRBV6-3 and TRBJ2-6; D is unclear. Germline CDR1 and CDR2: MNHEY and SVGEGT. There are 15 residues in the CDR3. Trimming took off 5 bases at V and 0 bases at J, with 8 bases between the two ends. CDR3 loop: CASSTTASGANVLTF. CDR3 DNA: TGTGCCAGCAGTACGACGGCCTCTGGGGCCAACGTCCTGACTTTC.

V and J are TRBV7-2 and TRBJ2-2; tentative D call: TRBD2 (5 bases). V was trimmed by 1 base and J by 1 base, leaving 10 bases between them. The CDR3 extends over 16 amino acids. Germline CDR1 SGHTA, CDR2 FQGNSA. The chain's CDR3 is CASSLGLAMNTGELFF. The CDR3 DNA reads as TGTGCCAGCAGCTTAGGGCTAGCCATGAACACCGGGGAGCTGTTTTTT. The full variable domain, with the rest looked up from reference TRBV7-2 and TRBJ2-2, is GAGVSQSPSNKVTEKGKDVELRCDPISGHTALYWYRQSLGQGLEFLIYFQGNSAPDKSGLPSDRFSAERTGGSVSTLTIQRTQQEDSAVYLCASSLGLAMNTGELFFGEGSRLTVL.

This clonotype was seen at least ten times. The CDR3 loop is CASRRGSYEQYF. In nucleotides, the CDR3 is TGTGCCAGCAGAAGGGGTTCCTACGAGCAGTACTTC. The rearrangement links TRBV2 to TRBJ2-7; tentatively, D is TRBD1 (5 bases). The CDR3 is 12 residues long. V shed 6 bases and J shed 1 base, with 7 bases lying between them. Germline values: CDR1 SNHLY, CDR2 FYNNEI.

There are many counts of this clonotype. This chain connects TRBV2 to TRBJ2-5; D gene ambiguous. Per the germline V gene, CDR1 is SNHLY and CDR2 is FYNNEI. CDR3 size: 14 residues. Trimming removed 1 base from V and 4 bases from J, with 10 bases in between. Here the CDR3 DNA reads TGTGCCAGCAGTGAAGATGGGGTGCGAGAGACCCAGTACTTC. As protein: CASSEDGVRETQYF. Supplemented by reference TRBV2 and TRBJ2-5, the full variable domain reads EPEVTQTPSHQVTQMGQEVILRCVPISNHLYFYWYRQILGQKVEFLVSFYNNEISEKSEIFDDQFSVERPDGSNFTLKIRSTKLEDSAMYFCASSEDGVRETQYFGPGTRLLVL.

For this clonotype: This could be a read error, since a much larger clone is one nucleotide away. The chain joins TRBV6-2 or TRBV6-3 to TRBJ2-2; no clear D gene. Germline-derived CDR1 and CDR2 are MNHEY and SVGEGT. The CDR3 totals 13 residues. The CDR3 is CTTAIVNTGELFF. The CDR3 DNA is TGTACCACCGCAATAGTAAACACCGGGGAGCTGTTTTTT.

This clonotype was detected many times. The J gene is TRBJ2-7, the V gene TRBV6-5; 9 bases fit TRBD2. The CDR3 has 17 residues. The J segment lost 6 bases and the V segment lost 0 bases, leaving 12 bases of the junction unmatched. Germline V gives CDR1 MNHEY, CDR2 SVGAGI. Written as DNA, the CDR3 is TGTGCCAGCAGTTACTCGAGCGCGGGAGGGCCAAGGGGCGAGCAGTACTTC. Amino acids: CASSYSSAGGPRGEQYF.

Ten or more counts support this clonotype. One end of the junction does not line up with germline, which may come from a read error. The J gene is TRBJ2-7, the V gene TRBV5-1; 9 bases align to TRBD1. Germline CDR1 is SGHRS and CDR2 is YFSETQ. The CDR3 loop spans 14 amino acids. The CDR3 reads CASSLGGQGSEQYF. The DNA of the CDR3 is TGTGCCAGCAGCTTAGGTGGACAGGGGAGCGAGCAGTACTTC.

CDR3 in amino acids: CSARGSQGYYEQYF. The CDR3 bases are TGCAGTGCTAGAGGTTCGCAGGGGTACTACGAGCAGTACTTC. The gene calls are TRBV20-1 and TRBJ2-7; weak D call: TRBD1 (6 bases). V was shortened by 1 base and J by 3 bases, with 13 bases between the two germline ends. CDR3 length equals 14 residues. CDR1 DFQATT and CDR2 SNEGSKA come from the germline V gene (reference sequence).

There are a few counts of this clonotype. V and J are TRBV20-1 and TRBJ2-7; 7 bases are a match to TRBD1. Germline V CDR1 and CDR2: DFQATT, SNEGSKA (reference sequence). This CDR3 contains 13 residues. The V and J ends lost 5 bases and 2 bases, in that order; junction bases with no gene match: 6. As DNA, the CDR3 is TGCAGTGCTGCACAGGGGACGCCCTACGAGCAGTACTTC. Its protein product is CSAAQGTPYEQYF.

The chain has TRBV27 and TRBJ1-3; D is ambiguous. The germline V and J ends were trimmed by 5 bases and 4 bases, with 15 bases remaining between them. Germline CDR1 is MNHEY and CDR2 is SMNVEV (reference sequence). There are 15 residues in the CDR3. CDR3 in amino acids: CASSLSGQWGNTIYF. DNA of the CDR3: TGTGCCAGCAGTCTGTCCGGTCAATGGGGAAACACCATATATTTT.

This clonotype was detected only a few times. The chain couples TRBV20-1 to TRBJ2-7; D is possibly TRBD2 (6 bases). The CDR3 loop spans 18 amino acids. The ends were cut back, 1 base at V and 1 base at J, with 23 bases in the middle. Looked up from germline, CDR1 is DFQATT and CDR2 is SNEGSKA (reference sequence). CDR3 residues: CSARGKGGGIGGSYEQYF. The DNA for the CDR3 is TGCAGTGCTAGAGGAAAAGGTGGGGGGATAGGTGGGTCCTACGAGCAGTACTTC.

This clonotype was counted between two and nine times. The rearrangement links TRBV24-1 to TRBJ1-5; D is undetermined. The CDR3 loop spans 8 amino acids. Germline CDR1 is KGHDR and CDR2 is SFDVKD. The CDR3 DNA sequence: TGTGACGGTCAGCCCCAGCATTTT. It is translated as CDGQPQHF.

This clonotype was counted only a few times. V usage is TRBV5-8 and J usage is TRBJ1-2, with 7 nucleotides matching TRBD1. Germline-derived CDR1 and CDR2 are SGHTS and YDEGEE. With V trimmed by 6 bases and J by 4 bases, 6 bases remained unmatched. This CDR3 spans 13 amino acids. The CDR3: CASKAGTVYGYTF. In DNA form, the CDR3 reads TGTGCCAGCAAAGCCGGGACAGTCTATGGCTACACCTTC.

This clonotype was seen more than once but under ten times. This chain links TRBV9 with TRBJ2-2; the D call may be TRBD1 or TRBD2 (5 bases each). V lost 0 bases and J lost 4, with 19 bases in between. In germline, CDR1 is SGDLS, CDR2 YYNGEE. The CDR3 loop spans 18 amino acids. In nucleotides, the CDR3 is TGTGCCAGCAGCGTAGTGGGGGACCCAGGACGTGTCACCGGGGAGCTGTTTTTT. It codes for CASSVVGDPGRVTGELFF.

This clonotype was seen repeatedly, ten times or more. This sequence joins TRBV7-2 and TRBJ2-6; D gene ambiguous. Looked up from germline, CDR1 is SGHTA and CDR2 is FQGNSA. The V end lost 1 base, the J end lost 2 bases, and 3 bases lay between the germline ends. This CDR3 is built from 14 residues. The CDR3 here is CASSLDPGANVLTF. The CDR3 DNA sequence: TGTGCCAGCAGCTTAGATCCTGGGGCCAACGTCCTGACTTTC. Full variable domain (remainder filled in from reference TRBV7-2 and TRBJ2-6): GAGVSQSPSNKVTEKGKDVELRCDPISGHTALYWYRQSLGQGLEFLIYFQGNSAPDKSGLPSDRFSAERTGGSVSTLTIQRTQQEDSAVYLCASSLDPGANVLTFGAGSRLTVL.

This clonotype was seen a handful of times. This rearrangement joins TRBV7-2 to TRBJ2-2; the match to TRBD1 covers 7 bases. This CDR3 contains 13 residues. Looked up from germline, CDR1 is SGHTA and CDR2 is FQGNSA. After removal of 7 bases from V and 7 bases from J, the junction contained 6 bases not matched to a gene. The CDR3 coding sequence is TGTGCCAGCACCGACAGGGTAATCGGGGAGCTGTTTTTT. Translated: CASTDRVIGELFF.